This T cell receptor beta chain was identified in a study of shared clonotypes between healthy human individuals. Study conclusions and caveats: Non-shared clonotypes had lower generation probabilities than clonotypes shared by all four sorted-subset donors. Naive subsets generally exceeded memory subsets in estimated richness.

Donation came from healthy HIV-negative adults that had no recent acute infections or vaccinations. In the source study's methods: Sequence data from immunoSEQ were junction-only and lacked quality scores; consequently, filtering differed. The table came from immunoSEQ multiplex PCR; TCRdb's copy has only in-frame clones and leaves some out. That table furnishes V, J and clone size, whereas the DNA furnished D and trimming. The sample carries 170,000 or so clones, over 50% recorded once. Concerning this clone: Its antigen is unknown.

The clonotype was recovered from a man aged 25-45 years in good health. The sequenced material came from memory CD4+ T cells sorted from blood. The sample's subset: CD45RA-negative fraction.

The CDR3 DNA sequence: TGTGCCAGCTCACCAGGGCAGGGATGGGAAGAGACCCAGTACTTC. It translates to CASSPGQGWEETQYF. The V and J genes are TRBV18 and TRBJ2-5; a weak D match, TRBD1 (5 bases). In germline, CDR1 is KGHSH, CDR2 LQKENI. This CDR3 is built from 15 residues. The V end was cut by 2 bases, the J end by 3 bases, with 13 bases between.